This T cell receptor beta chain was profiled in a study of shared clonotypes between healthy human individuals. Across the whole study: Used for every donor were three CD4 naive, three CD4 memory, two CD8 naive and one CD8 memory plate. Findings of the study overall: The study drew on few donors, limiting represented genetic and exposure-history diversity. Sorted-subset samples were not fully sequenced, rarefaction indicated.

As concerns this clone: The target antigen is unknown.

The CDR3 has 15 residues. Germline CDR1 and CDR2: SGHTA and FQGNSA. The germline V and J ends were trimmed by 0 bases and 0 bases, with 6 bases remaining between them. Researchers partitioned CD4+ cells into CD45RA+ naive and CD45RA-negative memory subsets. Data came from immunoSEQ multiplex PCR; TCRdb stores just in-frame clones and leaves some out. Of about 1.1 million clones in the sample, about four fifths were seen once. The sample comprised memory CD4+ T cells from PBMCs. The subset here: CD45RA-negative fraction. V and J are TRBV7-2 and TRBJ1-3; D not resolved. This sequence originates from a man aged 18-30 years in good health. Some clones in this sample may be carry-over from other donors' samples. The CDR3 region has the DNA TGTGCCAGCAGCTTAGCGGCAGCCTCTGGAAACACCATATATTTT. This codes for CASSLAAASGNTIYF.